This T cell receptor (beta chain) was sequenced in a study of T-cell reconstitution after alpha-beta-depleted transplantation in children. V lost 5 bases to trimming and J lost 1 base; unmatched junction nucleotides: 5. CDR3 length equals 15 residues. Germline V gives CDR1 MNHEY, CDR2 SMNVEV (reference sequence). The library targeted TCRbeta and was prepared with unique molecular identifiers. TCRdb re-called the PCR reads through MiXCR, storing one row per CDR3 protein. The sample includes about 580,000 distinct CDR3 sequences, more than 20% of them seen just once. This clonotype was seen just once. This chain links TRBV27 with TRBJ2-5, with TRBD1 identical over 9 bases. Sequencing was performed on PBMCs, taken before TCRalphabeta/CD19-depleted stem cell transplant. The sequence was collected from a boy less than two years old with Wiskott-Aldrich syndrome, due to receive a stem cell transplant. In nucleotides, the CDR3 is TGTGCCAGCAGTCACTGGGGACAGGGCCAAGAGACCCAGTACTTC. It yields the protein CASSHWGQGQETQYF.